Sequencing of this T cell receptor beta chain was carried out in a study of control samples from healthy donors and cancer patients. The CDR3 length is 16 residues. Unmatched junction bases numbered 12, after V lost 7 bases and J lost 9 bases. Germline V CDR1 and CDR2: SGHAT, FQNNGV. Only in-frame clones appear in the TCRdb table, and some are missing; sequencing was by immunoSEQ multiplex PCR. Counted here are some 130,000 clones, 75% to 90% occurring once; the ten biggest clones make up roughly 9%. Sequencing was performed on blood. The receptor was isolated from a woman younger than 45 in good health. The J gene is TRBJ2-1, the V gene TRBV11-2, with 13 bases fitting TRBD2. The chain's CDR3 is CASTSGLAGVRGEQFF. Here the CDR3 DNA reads TGTGCCAGCACCTCAGGACTAGCGGGAGTCAGAGGTGAGCAGTTCTTC.